The 32 T cell receptor beta chains reported below all come from one sample, sequenced in a study of identical twins. TCRdb reprocessed the 5' RACE reads via MiXCR and lists one record per CDR3 protein. This repertoire shows around 1.7 million distinct CDR3 sequences, more than 30% found once; its top ten account for less than 0.35%. The material sequenced was cord blood. These receptors were taken from a newborn girl in good health.

The chain uses TRBV6-6 and TRBJ2-2, with 7 bases fitting TRBD1. V was pared by 7 bases and J by 0 bases, with 5 bases of the junction left unmatched. The germline gives CDR1 MNHNY, CDR2 SVGAGI (reference sequence). CDR3 length equals 15 residues. The CDR3 bases are TGTGCCAGCAATGGGCAGGGGGCGAACACCGGGGAGCTGTTTTTT. Its translation: CASNGQGANTGELFF.

This sequence joins TRBV5-1 and TRBJ2-7; no firm D call. Per germline, CDR1 SGHRS and CDR2 YFSETQ. Trimming stripped 5 bases from V and 2 bases from J, with 11 bases between. The CDR3 extends over 13 amino acids. The CDR3 nucleotides read TGCGCCAGCAGTAGAGGAGCCACCTACGAGCAGTACTTC. This gives the protein CASSRGATYEQYF.

The gene calls are TRBV15 and TRBJ1-1; possible D gene TRBD1, 5 bases. Between the trimmed V and J ends, which lost 0 bases and 0 bases, there was a span of 11 bases. The CDR3 loop spans 16 amino acids. CDR1 is LNHNV, CDR2 YYDKDF, per germline (reference sequence). The CDR3 bases are TGTGCCACCAGCAGAGAAACAGGTCCTATGAACACTGAAGCTTTCTTT. The encoded protein is CATSRETGPMNTEAFF.

The rearrangement uses TRBV29-1 and TRBJ2-7; 11 bases fit TRBD1. The CDR3 loop spans 14 amino acids. V was clipped by 5 bases and J by 0 bases; unmatched bases: 3. Germline V gene lookup returns CDR1 SQVTM and CDR2 ANQGSEA. The CDR3 spells CSVSGTGGSYEQYF. CDR3 in DNA: TGCAGCGTTTCCGGGACAGGGGGCTCCTACGAGCAGTACTTC.

This clonotype was seen ten or more times. The chain links TRBV20-1 to TRBJ2-3; no clear D gene. V gave up 1 base and J gave up 4 bases, with 3 bases separating them. CDR3 length: 11 amino acids. Germline V gives CDR1 DFQATT, CDR2 SNEGSKA (reference sequence). CDR3 bases: TGCAGTGCTAGAGCGGCAGATACGCAGTATTTT. Its translation: CSARAADTQYF.

A few counts support this clonotype. The J gene is TRBJ2-4, the V gene TRBV4-2; 7 nucleotides match TRBD2. With V trimmed by 1 base and J by 1 base, 4 bases remained unmatched. The CDR3 runs to 16 residues. Germline values: CDR1 LGHNA, CDR2 YNFKEQ. Here the CDR3 reads CASSQVAGTAKNIQYF. For the CDR3, the DNA is TGTGCCAGCAGCCAAGTAGCGGGTACCGCCAAAAACATTCAGTACTTC.

The genes are TRBV4-2 and TRBJ2-1; D gene ambiguous. V was shortened by 2 bases and J by 5 bases, with 13 bases between the two germline ends. The germline CDR1 and CDR2 sequences are LGHNA and YNFKEQ. The CDR3 totals 15 residues. The CDR3 bases are TGTGCCAGCAGCCAATCCCGAGTCCCCAACAATGAGCAGTTCTTC. It is translated as CASSQSRVPNNEQFF.

About this clonotype itself: This sequence may be a read error, since a much larger clone differs from it by one base. This chain joins TRBV5-4 and TRBJ2-1; 9 bases line up with TRBD1. Looked up from germline, CDR1 is SGHNT and CDR2 is YYREEE (reference sequence). CDR3 length: 12 residues. The CDR3 DNA follows: TGTGCCAGCAGCGGACAGGGGAATGAGCAGGTCTTC. It is translated as CASSGQGNEQVF. The complete variable domain, with remaining parts taken from reference TRBV5-4 and TRBJ2-1, reads ETGVTQSPTHLIKTRGQQVTLRCSSQSGHNTVSWYQQALGQGPQFIFQYYREEENGRGNFPPRFSGLQFPNYSSELNVNALELDDSALYLCASSGQGNEQVFGPGTRLTVL.

In its sample, this clonotype was seen many times. The chain has TRBV6-2 or TRBV6-3 and TRBJ2-4; D gene uncertain. V was clipped by 2 bases and J by 8 bases, with 10 bases between them. The CDR3 covers 13 residues. Germline V gene sequence: CDR1 MNHEY, CDR2 SVGEGT. CDR3 bases: TGTGCCAGCAGTTACGGCCATAGAGACATTCAGTACTTC. Its protein product is CASSYGHRDIQYF.

The chain carries TRBV7-2 and TRBJ1-3; D unclear. Deletions cut 1 base from V and 10 bases from J, with 17 bases between. This CDR3 region has 15 residues. Germline CDR1 is SGHTA and CDR2 is FQGNSA. The CDR3 protein is CASSLGLAMEKTIYF. The CDR3 region has the DNA TGTGCCAGCAGCTTAGGTTTGGCCATGGAAAAAACCATATATTTT.

The chain couples TRBV11-2 to TRBJ2-7; D is undetermined. This CDR3 has 15 amino acids. V lost 0 bases, J lost 0 bases, and 9 bases lay in between. Germline V gives CDR1 SGHAT, CDR2 FQNNGV. The CDR3 DNA is TGTGCCAGCAGCTTAGATCATTCAGCCTCCTACGAGCAGTACTTC. Protein sequence: CASSLDHSASYEQYF.

This clonotype was detected only a few times. The rearrangement uses TRBV10-3 and TRBJ1-5, with 7 positions matching TRBD1. The CDR3 covers 15 residues. Germline V gene sequence: CDR1 ENHRY, CDR2 SYGVKD. The V segment lost 4 bases and the J segment 2 bases; nucleotides outside the gene matches: 5. The CDR3 sequence is CAISAGDRGNQPQHF. CDR3 DNA: TGTGCCATCAGTGCCGGGGACAGAGGCAATCAGCCCCAGCATTTT.

There are many counts of this clonotype. This chain joins TRBV6-6 and TRBJ1-2, with no clear D. V gave up 2 bases and J gave up 0 bases, with 13 bases separating them. Germline V CDR1 and CDR2: MNHNY, SVGAGI (reference sequence). The CDR3 totals 16 residues. CDR3 sequence reads: CASSYGSLGTNYGYTF. In DNA, the CDR3 is TGTGCCAGCAGTTACGGGTCTTTGGGGACTAACTATGGCTACACCTTC.

This clonotype has a handful of counts. The rearrangement uses TRBV5-6 and TRBJ2-1; TRBD2 agrees at 13 bases. The CDR3 length is 16 residues. CDR1 is SGHDT and CDR2 is YYEEEE in the germline V gene. V dropped 0 bases and J dropped 7; count of bases not matched to a gene: 4. The DNA of the CDR3 is TGTGCCAGCAGCTTGGTCTGGACTAGCGGGAGTAATGAGCAGTTCTTC. This gives the protein CASSLVWTSGSNEQFF.

There are a few counts of this clonotype. This sequence joins TRBV4-2 and TRBJ2-3; TRBD2 is a possible D gene (5 bases). The germline V and J ends were trimmed by 1 base and 2 bases, with 13 bases remaining between them. CDR1 is LGHNA, CDR2 YNFKEQ, per germline. The CDR3 has 16 amino acids. Here the CDR3 DNA reads TGTGCCAGCAGCCAAGTTTCCGGACTCCTCACAGATACGCAGTATTTT. Translation gives CASSQVSGLLTDTQYF.

V and J are TRBV20-1 and TRBJ2-5; 7 nucleotides agree with TRBD2. Looked up from germline, CDR1 is DFQATT and CDR2 is SNEGSKA (reference sequence). Unmatched junction bases numbered 7, after V lost 0 bases and J lost 3 bases. The CDR3 sequence is 15 residues long. This CDR3 is CSARDGASGEETQYF. CDR3 nucleotide sequence: TGCAGTGCTAGAGATGGGGCTAGCGGAGAAGAGACCCAGTACTTC.

The chain recombines TRBV11-2 with TRBJ1-6; D remains ambiguous. The V and J ends lost 5 bases and 8 bases respectively, with 13 bases between them. CDR1 is SGHAT and CDR2 is FQNNGV in the germline V gene. The CDR3 length is 14 residues. DNA of the CDR3: TGTGCCAGCAGCCGTGTCAGTTATGATTCACCCCTCCACTTT. Translating it yields CASSRVSYDSPLHF. The full variable domain, rest sourced from reference TRBV11-2 and TRBJ1-6, is EAGVAQSPRYKIIEKRQSVAFWCNPISGHATLYWYQQILGQGPKLLIQFQNNGVVDDSQLPKDRFSAERLKGVDSTLKIQPAKLEDSAVYLCASSRVSYDSPLHFGNGTRLTVT.

For this clonotype: At one boundary the junction diverges from the germline segment, which might be a read error. This chain joins TRBV3-1 and TRBJ2-7; the match to TRBD2 covers 11 bases. The germline V gene has CDR1 LGHDT and CDR2 YNNKEL (reference sequence). The CDR3 is 14 residues long. The CDR3 loop reads CASIQLAGAYEQYF. The CDR3 nucleotides read TGTGCCAGCATCCAACTAGCGGGGGCCTACGAGCAGTACTTC.

This clonotype was seen more than once but under ten times. The rearrangement links TRBV5-1 to TRBJ2-7; 11 bases agree with TRBD1. Germline assignment: CDR1 SGHRS and CDR2 YFSETQ. The CDR3 loop spans 18 amino acids. J was trimmed by 3 bases and V by 5 bases; bases with no gene match: 16. CDR3 sequence reads: CASRLDRDRGTFGYEQYF. The CDR3 coding sequence is TGCGCCAGCAGGCTTGACCGGGACAGGGGGACTTTTGGCTACGAGCAGTACTTC.

This clonotype showed up just a few times. The gene calls are TRBV24-1 and TRBJ2-7; the D is unclear. CDR3 size: 14 residues. With 1 base removed from V and 2 bases from J, the gap between germline ends came to 8 bases. From germline, CDR1 is KGHDR and CDR2 SFDVKD. DNA of the CDR3: TGTGCCACCAGTGATTTTAGGTTTCCCTACGAGCAGTACTTC. Residues: CATSDFRFPYEQYF.

A note on this clonotype: The junction differs from germline at one of its ends, possibly a read error. The rearrangement joins TRBV19 to TRBJ2-6; D possibly corresponds to TRBD1 (5 bases). This CDR3 is built from 15 residues. From germline, CDR1 is LNHDA and CDR2 SQIVND (reference sequence). The CDR3 region is CASSISPSGADVLTF. The DNA of the CDR3 is TGTGCCAGTAGTATTAGCCCCTCTGGGGCCGACGTCCTGACTTTC. Full variable domain (rest looked up from reference TRBV19 and TRBJ2-6): DGGITQSPKYLFRKEGQNVTLSCEQNLNHDAMYWYRQDPGQGLRLIYYSQIVNDFQKGDIAEGYSVSREKKESFPLTVTSAQKNPTAFYLCASSISPSGADVLTFGAGSRLTVL.

Of note for this clonotype: It may be a read error: a sequence one base away is much more abundant. The genes are TRBV6-6 and TRBJ1-4; TRBD1 matches at 9 bases. The CDR3 is 15 amino acids. Germline V gene data show CDR1 as MNHNY and CDR2 as SVGAGI (reference sequence). This CDR3 reads CVSSYSTGGNEKLFF. CDR3 nucleotide sequence: TGTGTCAGCAGTTACTCGACAGGGGGTAATGAAAAACTGTTTTTT.

This clonotype was counted only a few times. V and J are TRBV27 and TRBJ1-2; D gene uncertain. This CDR3 has 15 residues. V was shortened by 6 bases and J by 4 bases, with 18 bases between the two germline ends. Germline V lookup: CDR1 MNHEY, CDR2 SMNVEV (reference sequence). CDR3 region: CASSMSGLPFYGYTF. CDR3 bases: TGTGCCAGCAGCATGTCGGGTCTCCCCTTCTATGGCTACACCTTC.

The chain combines TRBV5-1 with TRBJ2-5; D not certain. In germline, CDR1 is SGHRS, CDR2 YFSETQ. The CDR3 has 14 amino acids. V lost 1 base and J 4 bases, leaving 11 bases between the germline ends. The CDR3 sequence: CASSLNSGRETQYF. The CDR3 nucleotides read TGCGCCAGCAGCTTGAACTCAGGAAGAGAGACCCAGTACTTC.

This chain connects TRBV20-1 to TRBJ1-5; no reliable D call. In germline, CDR1 is DFQATT, CDR2 SNEGSKA (reference sequence). Trimming took off 1 base at V and 3 bases at J, with 10 bases between the two ends. This CDR3 is built from 14 residues. CDR3 nucleotides: TGCAGTGCTAGAGGAGCGGCTTACAATCAGCCCCAGCATTTT. Translating gives CSARGAAYNQPQHF.

J is TRBJ1-5 and V is TRBV20-1; D is undetermined. This CDR3 comprises 15 residues. Germline V lookup: CDR1 DFQATT, CDR2 SNEGSKA (reference sequence). With 3 bases removed from V and 0 bases from J, the gap between germline ends came to 12 bases. CDR3 loop: CSASPHRRSNQPQHF. The CDR3 coding sequence is TGCAGTGCTAGTCCCCACCGACGTAGCAATCAGCCCCAGCATTTT.

In the case of this clonotype: A much larger clone differs from this one at a single base, so this may be a read error. The genes are TRBV12-3 or TRBV12-4 and TRBJ2-5; no definite D call. The CDR3 totals 14 residues. DNA for the CDR3: TGTGCCGGCAGTTTCGGAACACTCCAAGAGACCCAGTACTTC. Translation gives CAGSFGTLQETQYF.

This clonotype was seen repeatedly, ten times or more. The genes are TRBV10-3 and TRBJ1-2, with 8 positions matching TRBD1. Germline values: CDR1 ENHRY, CDR2 SYGVKD. Trimming at V came to 0 bases and at J to 4 bases, leaving 4 bases not matched to a gene. This CDR3 is 15 amino acids long. The CDR3 loop is CAISESWDRTYGYTF. Here the CDR3 DNA reads TGTGCCATCAGTGAGTCTTGGGACAGGACCTATGGCTACACCTTC.

The chain recombines TRBV20-1 with TRBJ1-4; D is possibly TRBD1 (5 bases). Per germline, CDR1 DFQATT and CDR2 SNEGSKA (reference sequence). V lost 5 bases, J lost 4 bases, and 17 bases lay in between. CDR3 length equals 15 residues. The CDR3 nucleotides read TGCAGTGCTCCTCCGGGGGGGGTCTTTAATGAAAAACTGTTTTTT. Amino acid sequence: CSAPPGGVFNEKLFF.

The chain has TRBV7-2 and TRBJ2-7; D might be TRBD1 or TRBD2, each matching 5 bases. The V end was cut by 2 bases, the J end by 2 bases, with 19 bases between. The CDR3 runs to 17 residues. The germline V gene encodes CDR1 SGHTA and CDR2 FQGNSA. As DNA, the CDR3 is TGTGCCAGCAGCTTACGGGACGGTTGGAGCCCCGCCTACGAGCAGTACTTC. This sequence encodes CASSLRDGWSPAYEQYF. The full variable domain, with the rest looked up from reference TRBV7-2 and TRBJ2-7, is GAGVSQSPSNKVTEKGKDVELRCDPISGHTALYWYRQSLGQGLEFLIYFQGNSAPDKSGLPSDRFSAERTGGSVSTLTIQRTQQEDSAVYLCASSLRDGWSPAYEQYFGPGTRLTVT.

This clonotype was recorded a few times. The chain recombines TRBV5-1 with TRBJ2-3; D may be TRBD2 (5 bases). This CDR3 comprises 17 residues. Germline CDR1 reads SGHRS; CDR2 reads YFSETQ. V lost 4 bases to trimming and J lost 2 bases, with 20 bases between them. The CDR3 reads CASSPPQSGTTTDTQYF. In DNA, the CDR3 is TGCGCCAGCAGCCCTCCTCAAAGCGGCACTACCACAGATACGCAGTATTTT.

V and J are TRBV28 and TRBJ2-3; a weak D match, TRBD1 (5 bases). Trimming removed 2 bases from V and 10 bases from J, with 10 bases in between. CDR1 and CDR2 from the germline V gene are MDHEN and SYDVKM. This CDR3 is 12 amino acids long. Here the CDR3 reads CASSLLGLAQYF. Here the CDR3 DNA reads TGTGCCAGCAGTTTACTGGGGCTTGCGCAGTATTTT.